The 10 T cell receptor beta chains in this list originate from one sample, sequenced in a study of spatial heterogeneity in lung cancer. Time point meaning: blood at routine non-recurrence follow-up after resection. Using its own MiXCR run on the 5' RACE reads, TCRdb lists one record per CDR3 protein. The sample has about 100,000 distinct CDR3 sequences, just under 20% seen once. Sequences were derived from PBMCs, sampled at follow-up. These receptors were taken from a male donor with early-stage non-small cell lung cancer.

In its sample, this clonotype was seen a few times. The chain joins TRBV24-1 to TRBJ1-2; the D gene is possibly TRBD1 (5 bases). The germline gives CDR1 KGHDR, CDR2 SFDVKD. CDR3 length equals 15 residues. The V end was cut by 4 bases, the J end by 8 bases, with 19 bases between. CDR3 amino acids: CATSEGSGTARGYTF. DNA of the CDR3: TGTGCCACCAGTGAAGGGTCCGGGACGGCCAGGGGCTACACCTTC.

There are a few counts of this clonotype. For the CDR3, the DNA is TGTGCCAGCAGTCTGGTGGGCCGACTTAATCAGCCCCAGCATTTT. This translates into CASSLVGRLNQPQHF. The chain has TRBV2 and TRBJ1-5, with no clear D. From germline, CDR1 is SNHLY and CDR2 FYNNEI. The CDR3 has 15 amino acids. Between the trimmed V and J ends, which lost 5 bases and 4 bases, there was a span of 15 bases.

This chain links TRBV20-1 with TRBJ2-1, with a tentative D call TRBD2 (7 bases). CDR1 is DFQATT and CDR2 is SNEGSKA in the germline V gene (reference sequence). There are 14 residues in the CDR3. Deletions cut 6 bases from V and 7 bases from J, with 19 bases between. Here the CDR3 reads CSATGPAGGNEQFF. Here the CDR3 DNA reads TGCAGTGCCACAGGGCCAGCCGGGGGGAATGAGCAGTTCTTC.

This clonotype turned up a few times. The V call is TRBV29-1, the J call TRBJ2-3; 8 nucleotides agree with TRBD2. The CDR3 is made up of 12 amino acids. Germline CDR1 and CDR2: SQVTM and ANQGSEA. Unmatched junction bases numbered 4, after V lost 7 bases and J lost 4 bases. CDR3 in DNA: TGCAGCGCCGGACTAGCTCCAGATACGCAGTATTTT. It specifies CSAGLAPDTQYF.

V is TRBV19 and J is TRBJ2-2; the D is unclear. The germline V and J ends were trimmed by 5 bases and 7 bases, with 11 bases remaining between them. There are 13 residues in the CDR3. CDR1 and CDR2 (germline): LNHDA, SQIVND (reference sequence). CDR3: CASSRVYVGELFF. The CDR3 region has the DNA TGTGCCAGTAGTCGGGTTTATGTCGGGGAGCTGTTTTTT.

In this sample, this clonotype turned up a few times. V gene TRBV10-3 combines with J gene TRBJ1-6; D is ambiguous. This CDR3 contains 12 residues. V was cut by 0 bases and J by 10 bases, with 4 bases left in between. Germline CDR1 is ENHRY and CDR2 is SYGVKD. DNA for the CDR3: TGTGCCATCAGTGAGTCGGCGTCACCCCTCCACTTT. Its translation is CAISESASPLHF.

This clonotype has a handful of counts. The chain has TRBV7-9 and TRBJ1-2; 11 bases line up with TRBD1. Germline CDR1 reads SEHNR; CDR2 reads FQNEAQ (reference sequence). This CDR3 comprises 13 residues. The trim removed 3 bases at V and 9 bases at J, leaving 3 bases unmatched. This CDR3 reads CASSLGQGDRYTF. In nucleotides, the CDR3 is TGTGCCAGCAGCTTGGGACAGGGGGATCGCTACACCTTC.

The J gene is TRBJ1-2, the V gene TRBV6-5; 9 nucleotides agree with TRBD1. CDR1 MNHEY and CDR2 SVGAGI come from the germline V gene. CDR3 length: 17 amino acids. The trim removed 4 bases at V and 6 bases at J, leaving 15 bases unmatched. The CDR3 DNA sequence: TGTGCCAGCAGTTTCTCCGGGACAGGGCTCAACCTCCATGGCTACACCTTC. This encodes CASSFSGTGLNLHGYTF.

J is TRBJ2-7 and V is TRBV5-4; TRBD2 agrees at 13 bases. The CDR3 runs to 17 residues. The germline V gene encodes CDR1 SGHNT and CDR2 YYREEE (reference sequence). J lost 3 bases, V lost 1 base, and 7 bases had no gene match. Here the CDR3 reads CASSLYPRTSGSYEQYF. DNA of the CDR3: TGTGCCAGCAGCTTGTATCCCCGGACTAGCGGGAGCTACGAGCAGTACTTC.

The chain combines TRBV7-3 with TRBJ2-2; 8 bases match TRBD2. The V gene end was trimmed by 5 bases and the J gene end by 4 bases; junction bases not matched to a gene: 15. Germline V gives CDR1 SGHTA, CDR2 FQGTGA. The CDR3 has 18 residues. The chain's CDR3 is CASSPTTLAGRGTGELFF. The CDR3 nucleotides read TGTGCCAGCAGCCCAACAACCTTAGCGGGGAGGGGCACCGGGGAGCTGTTTTTT.